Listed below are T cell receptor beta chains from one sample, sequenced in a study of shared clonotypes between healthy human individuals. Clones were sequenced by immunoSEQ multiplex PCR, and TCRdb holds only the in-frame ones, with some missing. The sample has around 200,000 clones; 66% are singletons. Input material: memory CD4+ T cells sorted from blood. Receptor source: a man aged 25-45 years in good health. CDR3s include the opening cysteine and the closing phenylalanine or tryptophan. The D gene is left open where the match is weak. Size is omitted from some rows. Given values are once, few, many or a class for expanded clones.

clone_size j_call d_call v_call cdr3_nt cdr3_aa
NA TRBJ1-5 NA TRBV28 TGTGCCAGCAGTTTAGGGAATCAGCCCCAGCATTTT CASSLGNQPQHF
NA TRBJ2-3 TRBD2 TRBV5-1 TGCGCCAGCGCAAGTAGCGGGAGGGCCACAGATACGCAGTATTTT CASASSGRATDTQYF
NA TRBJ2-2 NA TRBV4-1 TGCGCCAGCAGCCAAGAATTGGGGGAGCTGTTTTTT CASSQELGELFF
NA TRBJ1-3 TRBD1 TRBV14 TGTGCCAGCAGCCAAGTGACAGGGTTTGGAAACACCATATATTTT CASSQVTGFGNTIYF
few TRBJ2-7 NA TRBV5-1 TGCGCCAGCGGGGATTCGACAGGAAGCTTCGACGAGCAGTACTTC CASGDSTGSFDEQYF
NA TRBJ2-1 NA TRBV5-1 TGCGCCAGCAGTCTTCAGTACAATGAGCAGTTCTTC CASSLQYNEQFF
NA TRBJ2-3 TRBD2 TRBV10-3 TGTGCCATCAGTGAGCTAGCGGGGGAAGATACGCAGTATTTT CAISELAGEDTQYF
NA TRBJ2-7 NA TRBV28 TGTGCCAGCAGGGGCTTCCAGCCCTCCTACGAGCAGTACTTC CASRGFQPSYEQYF
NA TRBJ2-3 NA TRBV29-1 TGCAGCGCCGACGATTCGTTGGATACGCAGTATTTT CSADDSLDTQYF
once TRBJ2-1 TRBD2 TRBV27 TGTGCCAGCAGAGGACTAGCGGGGGTACGGGAGCAGTTCTTC CASRGLAGVREQFF